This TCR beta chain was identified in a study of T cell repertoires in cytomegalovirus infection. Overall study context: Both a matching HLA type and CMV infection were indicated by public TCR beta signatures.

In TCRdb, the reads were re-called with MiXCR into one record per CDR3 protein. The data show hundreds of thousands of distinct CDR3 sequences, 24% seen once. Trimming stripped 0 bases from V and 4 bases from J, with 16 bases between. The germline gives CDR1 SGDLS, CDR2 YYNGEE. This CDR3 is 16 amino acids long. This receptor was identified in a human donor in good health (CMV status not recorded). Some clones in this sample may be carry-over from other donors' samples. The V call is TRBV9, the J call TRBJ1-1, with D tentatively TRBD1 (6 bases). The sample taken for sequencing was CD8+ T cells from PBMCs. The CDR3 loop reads CASSVAAGEVVTEAFF. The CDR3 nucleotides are TGTGCCAGCAGCGTAGCGGCAGGGGAGGTTGTCACTGAAGCTTTCTTT.